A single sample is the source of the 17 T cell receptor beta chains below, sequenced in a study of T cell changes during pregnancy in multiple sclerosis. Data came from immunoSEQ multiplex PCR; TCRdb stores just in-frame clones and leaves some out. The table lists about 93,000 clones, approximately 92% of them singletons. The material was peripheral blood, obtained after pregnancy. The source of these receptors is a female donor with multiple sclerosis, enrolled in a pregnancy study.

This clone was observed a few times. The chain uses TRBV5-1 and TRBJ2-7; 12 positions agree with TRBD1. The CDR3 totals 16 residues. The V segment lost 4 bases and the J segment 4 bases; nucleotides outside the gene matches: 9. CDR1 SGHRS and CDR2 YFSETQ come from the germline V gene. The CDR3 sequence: CASSSRDRGRDYEQYF. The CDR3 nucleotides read TGCGCCAGCAGCAGCAGGGACAGGGGGCGCGATTACGAGCAGTACTTC.

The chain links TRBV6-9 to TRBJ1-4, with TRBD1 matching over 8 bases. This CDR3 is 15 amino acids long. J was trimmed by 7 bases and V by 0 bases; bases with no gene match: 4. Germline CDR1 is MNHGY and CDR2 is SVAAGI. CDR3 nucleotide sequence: TGTGCCAGCAGTTATTCGCAGGGGGCCAGTGAAAAACTGTTTTTT. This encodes CASSYSQGASEKLFF.

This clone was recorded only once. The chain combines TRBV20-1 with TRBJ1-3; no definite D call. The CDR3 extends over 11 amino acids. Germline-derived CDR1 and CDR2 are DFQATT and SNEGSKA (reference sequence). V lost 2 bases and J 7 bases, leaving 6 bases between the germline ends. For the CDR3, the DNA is TGCAGTGCTAGATTTCTGAACACCATATATTTT. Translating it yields CSARFLNTIYF.

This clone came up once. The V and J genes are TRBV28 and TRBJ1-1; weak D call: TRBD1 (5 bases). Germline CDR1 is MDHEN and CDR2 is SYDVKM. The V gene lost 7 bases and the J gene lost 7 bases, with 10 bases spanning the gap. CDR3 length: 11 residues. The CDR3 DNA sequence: TGTGCCAGCAAGTGGGGGGATGAAGCTTTCTTT. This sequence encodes CASKWGDEAFF.

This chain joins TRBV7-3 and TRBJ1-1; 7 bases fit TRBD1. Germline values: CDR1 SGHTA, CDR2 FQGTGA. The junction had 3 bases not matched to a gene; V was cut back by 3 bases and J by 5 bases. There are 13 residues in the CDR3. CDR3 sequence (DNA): TGTGCCAGCAGCTTGACAGGGAAGACTGAAGCTTTCTTT. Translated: CASSLTGKTEAFF.

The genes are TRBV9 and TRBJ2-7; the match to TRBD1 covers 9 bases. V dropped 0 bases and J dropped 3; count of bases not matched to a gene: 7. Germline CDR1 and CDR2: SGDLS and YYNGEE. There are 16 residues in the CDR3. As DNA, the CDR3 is TGTGCCAGCAGCGTAGAAGTCCGGGACAGGGTCTACGAGCAGTACTTC. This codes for CASSVEVRDRVYEQYF.

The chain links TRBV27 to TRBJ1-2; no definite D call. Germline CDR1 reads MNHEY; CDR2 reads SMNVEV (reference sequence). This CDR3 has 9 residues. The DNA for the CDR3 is TGTGCACGGGACTATGGCTACACCTTC. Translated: CARDYGYTF.

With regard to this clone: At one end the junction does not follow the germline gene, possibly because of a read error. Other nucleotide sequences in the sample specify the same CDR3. The CDR3 loop is CATSRDNYGYTF. The CDR3 DNA follows: TGCGCCACCAGCAGAGATAACTACGGCTACACCTTC. J is TRBJ1-2 and V is TRBV15; D remains unclear. The CDR3 runs 12 residues. Germline CDR1 reads LNHNV; CDR2 reads YYDKDF (reference sequence).

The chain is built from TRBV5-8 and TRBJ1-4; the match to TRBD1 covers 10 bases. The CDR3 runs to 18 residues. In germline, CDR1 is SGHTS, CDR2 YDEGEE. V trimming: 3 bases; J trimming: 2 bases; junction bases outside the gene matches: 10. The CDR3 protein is CASSSGDRGGFTNEKLFF. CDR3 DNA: TGTGCCAGCAGCTCCGGGGACAGGGGCGGATTCACTAATGAAAAACTGTTTTTT.

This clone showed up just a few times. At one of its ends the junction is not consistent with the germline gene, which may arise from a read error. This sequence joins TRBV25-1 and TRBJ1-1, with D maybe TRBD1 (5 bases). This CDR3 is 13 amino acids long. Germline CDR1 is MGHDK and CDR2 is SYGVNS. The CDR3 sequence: CRMPKGMNTEAFF. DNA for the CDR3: TGCCGCATGCCGAAGGGGATGAACACTGAAGCTTTCTTT.

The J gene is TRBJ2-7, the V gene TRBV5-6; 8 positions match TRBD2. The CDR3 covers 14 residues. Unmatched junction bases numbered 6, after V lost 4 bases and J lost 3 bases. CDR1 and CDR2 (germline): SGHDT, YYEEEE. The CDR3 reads CASSQGLGHYEQYF. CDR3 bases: TGTGCCAGCAGCCAGGGACTAGGACACTACGAGCAGTACTTC.

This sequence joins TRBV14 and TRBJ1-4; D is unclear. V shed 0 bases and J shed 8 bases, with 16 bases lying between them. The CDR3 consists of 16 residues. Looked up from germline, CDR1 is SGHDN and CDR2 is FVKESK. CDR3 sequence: CASSQDQPGYWEKLFF. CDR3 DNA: TGTGCCAGCAGCCAAGATCAACCAGGTTATTGGGAAAAACTGTTTTTT. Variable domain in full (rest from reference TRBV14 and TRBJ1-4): EAGVTQFPSHSVIEKGQTVTLRCDPISGHDNLYWYRRVMGKEIKFLLHFVKESKQDESGMPNNRFLAERTGGTYSTLKVQPAELEDSGVYFCASSQDQPGYWEKLFFGSGTQLSVL.

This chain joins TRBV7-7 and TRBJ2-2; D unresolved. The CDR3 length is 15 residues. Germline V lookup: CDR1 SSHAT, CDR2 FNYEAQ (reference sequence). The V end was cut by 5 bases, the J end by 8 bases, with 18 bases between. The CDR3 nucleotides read TGTGCCAGCAGCCCTATTGGAGAGCGTGCTGGGGAGCTGTTTTTT. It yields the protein CASSPIGERAGELFF.

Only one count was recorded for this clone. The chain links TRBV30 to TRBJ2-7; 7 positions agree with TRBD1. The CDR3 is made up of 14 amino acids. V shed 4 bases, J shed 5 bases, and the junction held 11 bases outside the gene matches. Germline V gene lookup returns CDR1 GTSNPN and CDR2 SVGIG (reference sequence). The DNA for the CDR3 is TGTGCCTGGACCAACCGGGACAGAGGTAACGAGCAGTACTTC. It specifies CAWTNRDRGNEQYF.

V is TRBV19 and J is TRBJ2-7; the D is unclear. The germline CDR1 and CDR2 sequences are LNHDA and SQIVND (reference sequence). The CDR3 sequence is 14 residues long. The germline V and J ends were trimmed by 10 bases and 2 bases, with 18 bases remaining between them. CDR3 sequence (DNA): TGTGCCACCAAACGCTTGCCTAACGCCTACGAGCAGTACTTC. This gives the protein CATKRLPNAYEQYF. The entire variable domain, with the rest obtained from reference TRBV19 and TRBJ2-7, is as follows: DGGITQSPKYLFRKEGQNVTLSCEQNLNHDAMYWYRQDPGQGLRLIYYSQIVNDFQKGDIAEGYSVSREKKESFPLTVTSAQKNPTAFYLCATKRLPNAYEQYFGPGTRLTVT.

This CDR3 is CASSFNSAGSLDEQFF. The CDR3, as DNA: TGTGCCAGCAGCTTTAATTCAGCGGGGTCTCTCGATGAGCAGTTCTTC. This chain joins TRBV7-9 and TRBJ2-1, with TRBD2 identical over 7 bases. V lost 3 bases, J lost 8 bases, and 13 bases stayed unmatched. Germline loops: CDR1 SEHNR, CDR2 FQNEAQ (reference sequence). The CDR3 covers 16 residues.

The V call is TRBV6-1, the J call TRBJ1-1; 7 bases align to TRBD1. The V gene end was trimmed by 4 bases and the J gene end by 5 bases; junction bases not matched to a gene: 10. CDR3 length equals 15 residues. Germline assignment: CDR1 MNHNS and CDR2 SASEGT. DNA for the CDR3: TGTGCCAGCAGTGGAACAGGGGTTGGGGTGACTGAAGCTTTCTTT. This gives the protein CASSGTGVGVTEAFF.